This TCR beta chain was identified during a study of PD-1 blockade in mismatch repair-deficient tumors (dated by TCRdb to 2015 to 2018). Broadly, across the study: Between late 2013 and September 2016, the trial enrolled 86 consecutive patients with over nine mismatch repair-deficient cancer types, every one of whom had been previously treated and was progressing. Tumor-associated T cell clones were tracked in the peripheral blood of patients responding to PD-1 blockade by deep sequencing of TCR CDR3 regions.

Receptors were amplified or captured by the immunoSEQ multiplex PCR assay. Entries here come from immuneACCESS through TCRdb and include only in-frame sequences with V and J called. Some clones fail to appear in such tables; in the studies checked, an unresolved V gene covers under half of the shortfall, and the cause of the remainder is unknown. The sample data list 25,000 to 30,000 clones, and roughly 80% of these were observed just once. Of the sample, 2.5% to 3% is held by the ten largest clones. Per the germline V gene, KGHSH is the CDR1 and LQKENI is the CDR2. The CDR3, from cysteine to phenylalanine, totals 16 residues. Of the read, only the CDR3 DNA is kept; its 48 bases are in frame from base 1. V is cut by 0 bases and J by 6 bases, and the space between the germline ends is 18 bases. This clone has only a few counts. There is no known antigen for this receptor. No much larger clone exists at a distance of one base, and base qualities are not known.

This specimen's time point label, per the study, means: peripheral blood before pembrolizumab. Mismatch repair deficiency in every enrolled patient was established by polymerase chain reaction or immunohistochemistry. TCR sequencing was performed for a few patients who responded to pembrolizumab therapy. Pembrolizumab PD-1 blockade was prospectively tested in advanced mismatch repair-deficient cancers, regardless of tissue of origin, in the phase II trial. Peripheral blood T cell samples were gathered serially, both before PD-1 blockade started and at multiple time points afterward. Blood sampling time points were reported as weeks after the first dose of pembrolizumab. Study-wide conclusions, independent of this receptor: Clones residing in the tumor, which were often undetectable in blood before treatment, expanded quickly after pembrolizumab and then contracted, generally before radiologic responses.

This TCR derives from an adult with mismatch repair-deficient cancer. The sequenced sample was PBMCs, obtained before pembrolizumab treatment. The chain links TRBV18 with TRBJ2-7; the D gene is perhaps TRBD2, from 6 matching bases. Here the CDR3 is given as CASSPPDRLGGLEQYF. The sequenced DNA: TGTGCCAGCTCACCACCGGATCGACTAGGCGGGCTCGAGCAGTACTTC. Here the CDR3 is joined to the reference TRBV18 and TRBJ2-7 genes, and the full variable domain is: NAGVMQNPRHLVRRRGQEARLRCSPMKGHSHVYWYRQLPEEGLKFMVYLQKENIIDESGMPKERFSAEFPKEGPSILRIQQVVRGDSAAYFCASSPPDRLGGLEQYFGPGTRLTVT.